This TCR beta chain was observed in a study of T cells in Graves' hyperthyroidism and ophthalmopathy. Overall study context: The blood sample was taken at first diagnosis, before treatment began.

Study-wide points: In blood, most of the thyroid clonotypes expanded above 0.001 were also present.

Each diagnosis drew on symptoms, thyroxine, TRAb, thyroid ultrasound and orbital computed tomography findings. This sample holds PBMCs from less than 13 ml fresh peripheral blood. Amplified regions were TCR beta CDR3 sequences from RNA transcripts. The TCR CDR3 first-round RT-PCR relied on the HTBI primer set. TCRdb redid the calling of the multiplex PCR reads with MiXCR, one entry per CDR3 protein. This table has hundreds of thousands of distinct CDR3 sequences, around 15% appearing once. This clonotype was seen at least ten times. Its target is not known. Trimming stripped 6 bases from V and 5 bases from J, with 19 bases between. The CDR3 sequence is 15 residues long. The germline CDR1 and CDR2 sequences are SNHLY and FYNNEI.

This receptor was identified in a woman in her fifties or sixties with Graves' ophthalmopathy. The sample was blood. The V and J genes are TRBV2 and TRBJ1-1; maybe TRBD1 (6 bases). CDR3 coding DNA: TGTGCCAGCAGGGAAATAACAGGGCCGGGGACTGAAGCTTTCTTT. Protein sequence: CASREITGPGTEAFF.